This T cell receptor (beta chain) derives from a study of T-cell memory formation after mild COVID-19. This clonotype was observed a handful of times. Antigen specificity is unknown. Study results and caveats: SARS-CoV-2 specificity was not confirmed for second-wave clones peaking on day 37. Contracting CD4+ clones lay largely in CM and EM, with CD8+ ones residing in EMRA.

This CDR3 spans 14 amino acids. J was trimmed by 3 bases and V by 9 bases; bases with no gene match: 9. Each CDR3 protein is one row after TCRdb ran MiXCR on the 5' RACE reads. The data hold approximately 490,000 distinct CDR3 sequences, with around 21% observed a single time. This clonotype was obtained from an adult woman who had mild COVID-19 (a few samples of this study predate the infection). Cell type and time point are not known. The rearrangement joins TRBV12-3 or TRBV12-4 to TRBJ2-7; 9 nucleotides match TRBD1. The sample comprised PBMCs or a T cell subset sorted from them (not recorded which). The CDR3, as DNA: TGTGCCAGTGGAACCGGGACAGGGCTCTACGAGCAGTACTTC. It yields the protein CASGTGTGLYEQYF.